These 16 T cell receptor beta chains originate from one sample sequenced in a study of shared clonotypes between healthy human individuals. TCRdb's copy holds only in-frame clones and misses some; the assay was immunoSEQ multiplex PCR. The table lists some 480,000 clones, around 79% of them singletons. What was sequenced was PBMCs. These receptors were taken from a woman aged 40 to 50 in good health. Some clones in this sample may be carry-over from other donors' samples.

V gene TRBV7-2 combines with J gene TRBJ1-2, with 9 bases aligning to TRBD1. This CDR3 is built from 14 residues. Trimming cost V 5 bases and J 5 bases; bases outside gene matches: 6. CDR1 and CDR2 (germline): SGHTA, FQGNSA. The CDR3 DNA is TGTGCCAGCAGCAAAGACGGGACAGGGTATGGCTACACCTTC. Residues: CASSKDGTGYGYTF.

V and J are TRBV10-2 and TRBJ2-1; tentative D call: TRBD2 (5 bases). The ends were cut back, 10 bases at V and 6 bases at J, with 10 bases in the middle. CDR3 length: 11 residues. Looked up from germline, CDR1 is WSHSY and CDR2 is SAAADI. The CDR3 region is CATLRVNEQFF. DNA for the CDR3: TGCGCCACCCTGCGGGTCAATGAGCAGTTCTTC.

The chain recombines TRBV19 with TRBJ1-5, with D unresolved. V was cut by 0 bases and J by 5 bases, with 8 bases left in between. Germline CDR1 reads LNHDA; CDR2 reads SQIVND (reference sequence). The CDR3 extends over 14 amino acids. Here the CDR3 DNA reads TGTGCCAGTAGTATAGATCGGGAGTATCAGCCCCAGCATTTT. Translating it yields CASSIDREYQPQHF. The full variable domain, with the rest looked up from reference TRBV19 and TRBJ1-5, is DGGITQSPKYLFRKEGQNVTLSCEQNLNHDAMYWYRQDPGQGLRLIYYSQIVNDFQKGDIAEGYSVSREKKESFPLTVTSAQKNPTAFYLCASSIDREYQPQHFGDGTRLSIL.

The J gene is TRBJ1-1, the V gene TRBV4-3, with a possible D match to TRBD1 (5 bases). V lost 0 bases to trimming and J lost 10 bases, with 15 bases between them. This CDR3 is built from 14 residues. Germline CDR1 LGHNA, CDR2 YSLEER. CDR3 region: CASSQDWGTGRAFF. In nucleotides, the CDR3 is TGCGCCAGCAGCCAAGATTGGGGGACGGGAAGAGCTTTCTTT.

As for this clone: Other DNA sequences in this sample translate to the same CDR3. The chain employs TRBV9 and TRBJ1-1; D gene ambiguous. V gave up 0 bases and J gave up 1 base, with 4 bases separating them. The germline V gene encodes CDR1 SGDLS and CDR2 YYNGEE. The CDR3 has 13 amino acids. The CDR3 DNA sequence: TGTGCCAGCAGCGTAGCCGGGAACACTGAAGCTTTCTTT. Its translation is CASSVAGNTEAFF.

This chain links TRBV27 with TRBJ1-5; D is uncertain. This CDR3 spans 14 amino acids. Germline CDR1 reads MNHEY; CDR2 reads SMNVEV (reference sequence). The V and J ends lost 5 bases and 4 bases respectively, with 12 bases between them. The chain's CDR3 is CASSGGTKNQPQHF. The DNA of the CDR3 is TGTGCCAGCAGTGGCGGAACAAAAAATCAGCCCCAGCATTTT.

Only one count was recorded for this clone. J is TRBJ1-2 and V is TRBV7-2; possible D gene TRBD1, 5 bases. The germline V gene has CDR1 SGHTA and CDR2 FQGNSA. CDR3 length: 15 residues. Trimming removed 3 bases at V and 0 bases at J, with 11 bases between. The CDR3 DNA reads TGTGCCAGCAGCTTCGACAGTTCCTCTAACTATGGCTACACCTTC. This gives the protein CASSFDSSSNYGYTF.

The chain is built from TRBV7-8 and TRBJ1-1, with D possibly matching TRBD1 (5 bases). Germline CDR1 SGHVS, CDR2 FQNEAQ. The CDR3 has 15 residues. With 0 bases removed from V and 1 base from J, the gap between germline ends came to 9 bases. DNA for the CDR3: TGTGCCAGCAGCTTAGCTGCAGGGCGGAACACTGAAGCTTTCTTT. Translated: CASSLAAGRNTEAFF.

This clone was seen a few times. The V call is TRBV4-3, the J call TRBJ2-5; TRBD2 agrees at 11 bases. The CDR3 is 17 residues long. The germline gives CDR1 LGHNA, CDR2 YSLEER. With V trimmed by 0 bases and J by 4 bases, 7 bases remained unmatched. CDR3 sequence: CASSQDLSSGRTETQYF. In DNA form, the CDR3 reads TGCGCCAGCAGCCAAGATCTGTCTAGCGGGAGGACAGAGACCCAGTACTTC.

The chain links TRBV10-3 to TRBJ1-3; 10 bases are shared with TRBD1. Germline assignment: CDR1 ENHRY and CDR2 SYGVKD. Unmatched junction bases numbered 3, after V lost 4 bases and J lost 9 bases. There are 13 residues in the CDR3. In DNA, the CDR3 is TGTGCCATCAGTGCGGGACAGGGGAGCACCATATATTTT. This gives the protein CAISAGQGSTIYF.

The chain links TRBV30 to TRBJ2-7; D is possibly TRBD1 or TRBD2 (5 bases each). The V end lost 1 base, the J end lost 6 bases, and 10 bases lay between the germline ends. The length of the CDR3 is 12 residues. Germline CDR1 reads GTSNPN; CDR2 reads SVGIG (reference sequence). The CDR3 region is CAWSAPGTEQYF. CDR3 in DNA: TGTGCCTGGAGTGCCCCAGGGACCGAGCAGTACTTC. Combining the CDR3 with reference TRBV30 and TRBJ2-7 gives the whole variable domain SQTIHQWPATLVQPVGSPLSLECTVEGTSNPNLYWYRQAAGRGLQLLFYSVGIGQISSEVPQNLSASRPQDRQFILSSKKLLLSDSGFYLCAWSAPGTEQYFGPGTRLTVT.

With respect to this clone: The sample contains more than one DNA sequence encoding this CDR3. This rearrangement joins TRBV28 to TRBJ1-2; 12 bases agree with TRBD1. The length of the CDR3 is 14 residues. Per germline, CDR1 MDHEN and CDR2 SYDVKM. Trimming took 6 bases from V and 8 from J; bases not matched to a gene: 7. CDR3 sequence: CASSLGQGAGGYTF. The CDR3, as DNA: TGTGCCAGCAGCCTGGGACAGGGGGCGGGAGGCTACACCTTC.

The chain combines TRBV27 with TRBJ1-1; D is perhaps TRBD1 (6 bases). Deletions cut 7 bases from V and 5 bases from J, with 11 bases between. Germline V gene sequence: CDR1 MNHEY, CDR2 SMNVEV (reference sequence). The CDR3 loop spans 12 amino acids. CDR3 bases: TGTGCCAGCAAGGGGGTTGGTACTGAAGCTTTCTTT. Translating it yields CASKGVGTEAFF.

The chain joins TRBV9 to TRBJ2-1, with a weak D call TRBD2 (6 bases). Germline CDR1 and CDR2: SGDLS and YYNGEE. The V gene lost 4 bases and the J gene lost 5 bases, with 10 bases spanning the gap. This CDR3 region has 13 residues. The CDR3 DNA reads TGTGCCAGCAGCACCGGGAGCCACAATGAGCAGTTCTTC. Its protein product is CASSTGSHNEQFF.

J is TRBJ1-5 and V is TRBV9; D gene unclear. V gave up 6 bases and J gave up 1 base, with 14 bases separating them. Germline values: CDR1 SGDLS, CDR2 YYNGEE. The CDR3 runs to 15 residues. The CDR3 DNA reads as TGTGCCAGCATCAAGCGGGGTGGGAGCAATCAGCCCCAGCATTTT. It translates to CASIKRGGSNQPQHF.

J is TRBJ1-3 and V is TRBV9; the D gene is possibly TRBD1 (5 bases). Germline CDR1 reads SGDLS; CDR2 reads YYNGEE. This CDR3 has 17 residues. Trimming took off 4 bases at V and 1 base at J, with 18 bases between the two ends. The CDR3 spells CASSLTGGAASGNTIYF. The CDR3 coding sequence is TGTGCCAGCAGCCTTACCGGCGGGGCAGCTTCTGGAAACACCATATATTTT.